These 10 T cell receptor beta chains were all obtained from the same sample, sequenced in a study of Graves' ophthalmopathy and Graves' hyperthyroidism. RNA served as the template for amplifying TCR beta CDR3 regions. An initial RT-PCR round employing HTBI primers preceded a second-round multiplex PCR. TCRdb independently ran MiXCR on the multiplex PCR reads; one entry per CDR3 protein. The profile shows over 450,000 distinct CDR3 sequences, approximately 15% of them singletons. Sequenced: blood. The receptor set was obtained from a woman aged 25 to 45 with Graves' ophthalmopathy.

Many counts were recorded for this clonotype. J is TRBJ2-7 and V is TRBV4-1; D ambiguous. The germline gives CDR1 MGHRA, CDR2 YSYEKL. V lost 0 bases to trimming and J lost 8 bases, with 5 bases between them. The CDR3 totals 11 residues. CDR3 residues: CASSQETKQYF. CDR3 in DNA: TGCGCCAGCAGCCAAGAAACTAAGCAGTACTTC.

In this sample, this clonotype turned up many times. The CDR3 nucleotides read TGCAGCGTTGGACAGGGACGCTACGAGCAGTACTTC. Amino acids: CSVGQGRYEQYF. The rearrangement links TRBV29-1 to TRBJ2-7, with 7 bases lining up with TRBD1. Germline assignment: CDR1 SQVTM and CDR2 ANQGSEA. The CDR3 has 12 residues. The junction had 3 bases not matched to a gene; V was cut back by 4 bases and J by 3 bases.

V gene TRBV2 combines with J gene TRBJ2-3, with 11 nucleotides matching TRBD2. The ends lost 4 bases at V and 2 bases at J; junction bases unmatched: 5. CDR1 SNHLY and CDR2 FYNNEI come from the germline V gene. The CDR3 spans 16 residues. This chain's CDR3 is CASSAPGLADTDTQYF. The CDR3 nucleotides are TGTGCCAGCAGTGCCCCGGGACTAGCGGACACAGATACGCAGTATTTT. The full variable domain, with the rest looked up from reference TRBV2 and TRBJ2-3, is EPEVTQTPSHQVTQMGQEVILRCVPISNHLYFYWYRQILGQKVEFLVSFYNNEISEKSEIFDDQFSVERPDGSNFTLKIRSTKLEDSAMYFCASSAPGLADTDTQYFGPGTRLTVL.

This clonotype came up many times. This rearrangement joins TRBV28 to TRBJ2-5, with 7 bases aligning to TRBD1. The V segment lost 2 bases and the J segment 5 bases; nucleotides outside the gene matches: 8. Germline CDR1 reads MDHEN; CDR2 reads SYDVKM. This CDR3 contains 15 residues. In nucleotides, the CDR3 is TGTGCCAGCAGTTTAAGAAACAGGGGATACGAGACCCAGTACTTC. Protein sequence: CASSLRNRGYETQYF. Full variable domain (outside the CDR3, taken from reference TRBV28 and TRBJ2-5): DVKVTQSSRYLVKRTGEKVFLECVQDMDHENMFWYRQDPGLGLRLIYFSYDVKMKEKGDIPEGYSVSREKKERFSLILESASTNQTSMYLCASSLRNRGYETQYFGPGTRLLVL.

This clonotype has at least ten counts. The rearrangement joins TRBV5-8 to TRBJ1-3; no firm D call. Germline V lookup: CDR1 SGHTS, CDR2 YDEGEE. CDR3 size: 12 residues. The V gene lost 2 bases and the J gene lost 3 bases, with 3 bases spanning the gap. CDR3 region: CASSFLGNTIYF. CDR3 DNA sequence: TGTGCCAGCAGCTTCCTTGGAAACACCATATATTTT. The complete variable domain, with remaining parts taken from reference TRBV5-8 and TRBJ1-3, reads EAGVTQSPTHLIKTRGQQATLRCSPISGHTSVYWYQQALGLGLQFLLWYDEGEERNRGNFPPRFSGRQFPNYSSELNVNALELEDSALYLCASSFLGNTIYFGEGSWLTVV.

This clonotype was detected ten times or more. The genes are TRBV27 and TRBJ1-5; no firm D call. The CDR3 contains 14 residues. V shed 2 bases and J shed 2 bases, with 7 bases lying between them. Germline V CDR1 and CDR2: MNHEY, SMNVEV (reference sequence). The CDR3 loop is CASSLRGRNQPQHF. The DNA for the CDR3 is TGTGCCAGCAGTTTACGGGGTCGCAATCAGCCCCAGCATTTT.

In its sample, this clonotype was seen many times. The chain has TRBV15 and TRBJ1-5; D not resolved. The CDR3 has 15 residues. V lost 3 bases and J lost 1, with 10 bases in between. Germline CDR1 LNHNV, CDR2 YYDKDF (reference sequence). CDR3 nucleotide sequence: TGTGCCACCAGCAGGTCTAGGCCCAGCAATCAGCCCCAGCATTTT. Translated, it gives CATSRSRPSNQPQHF.

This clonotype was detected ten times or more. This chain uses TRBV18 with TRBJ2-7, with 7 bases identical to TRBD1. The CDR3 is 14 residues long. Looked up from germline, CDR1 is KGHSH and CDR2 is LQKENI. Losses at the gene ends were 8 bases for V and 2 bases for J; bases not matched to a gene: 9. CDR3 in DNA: TGTGCCAGCAGCCCACCGGGACAGACCTACGAGCAGTACTTC. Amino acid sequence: CASSPPGQTYEQYF.

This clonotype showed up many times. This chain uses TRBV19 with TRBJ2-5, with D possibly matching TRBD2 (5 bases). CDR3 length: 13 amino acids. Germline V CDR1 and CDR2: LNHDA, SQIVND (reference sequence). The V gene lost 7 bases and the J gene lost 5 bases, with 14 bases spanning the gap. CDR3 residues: CASTIAAGETQYF. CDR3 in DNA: TGTGCCAGTACCATCGCGGCGGGTGAGACCCAGTACTTC. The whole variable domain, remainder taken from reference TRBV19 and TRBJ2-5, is DGGITQSPKYLFRKEGQNVTLSCEQNLNHDAMYWYRQDPGQGLRLIYYSQIVNDFQKGDIAEGYSVSREKKESFPLTVTSAQKNPTAFYLCASTIAAGETQYFGPGTRLLVL.

The CDR3 bases are TGTGCCAGCAGATCAACAGGGTTTGGCTACACCTTC. It is translated as CASRSTGFGYTF. The chain recombines TRBV7-9 with TRBJ1-2, with D perhaps matching TRBD1 (6 bases). V shed 6 bases and J shed 7 bases, with 12 bases lying between them. Germline loops: CDR1 SEHNR, CDR2 FQNEAQ (reference sequence). This CDR3 is 12 amino acids long. The full variable domain, with the rest looked up from reference TRBV7-9 and TRBJ1-2, is DTGVSQNPRHKITKRGQNVTFRCDPISEHNRLYWYRQTLGQGPEFLTYFQNEAQLEKSRLLSDRFSAERPKGSFSTLEIQRTEQGDSAMYLCASRSTGFGYTFGSGTRLTVV.